Ten or more counts support the clone carrying this T cell receptor (beta chain). Its antigen remains unknown. The data belong to a study of naive and memory T cell subsets. Overall study findings and caveats: Possibly reflecting memory cells re-expressing CD45RA, a few larger clonotypes occurred in naive repertoires, especially CD8. TCR abundance followed a power law differing between naive and memory subsets.

CMV status came from CD4+ T cell IFNgamma after overnight CMV lysate stimulation of fresh PBMCs. The beta constant-region primer was an equimolar mix of two oligonucleotides covering TRBC1 and TRBC2. The ligated cDNA underwent four PCR rounds using SP2 and nested alpha and beta constant-region primers. TCRdb itself ran the UMI-ligation and nested PCR reads through MiXCR, one entry per CDR3 protein. The sample yields more than 95,000 distinct CDR3 sequences, approximately 15% seen once. With V trimmed by 1 base and J by 4 bases, 9 bases remained unmatched. The CDR3 totals 16 residues. Germline CDR1 is LGHNA and CDR2 is YNFKEQ.

This chain connects TRBV4-2 to TRBJ2-5; 7 bases line up with TRBD2. The TCR originated in a human donor in good health. Sequencing input: naive CD8+ T cells from blood. The CDR3 region is CASSQGAGDSTETQYF. The DNA of the CDR3 is TGTGCCAGCAGCCAAGGTGCGGGAGACTCCACAGAGACCCAGTACTTC.